A single sample gave rise to the 27 T cell receptor beta chains below, sequenced in a study of blood T cell repertoires in COVID-19. Sequenced by immunoSEQ multiplex PCR; TCRdb stores in-frame clones only, minus some. The data show around 70,000 clones, with nearly 80% seen just once and about an eighth held by the top ten. Sequencing was done on a sample of peripheral blood. The origin of the receptors is a human donor in a cohort sampled during active COVID-19.

This chain connects TRBV28 to TRBJ2-3, with D possibly being TRBD1 (5 bases). Between the trimmed V and J ends, which lost 5 bases and 2 bases, there was a span of 11 bases. The CDR3 contains 14 residues. Germline V gene data show CDR1 as MDHEN and CDR2 as SYDVKM. Here the CDR3 reads CASSPGFSTDTQYF. CDR3 bases: TGTGCCAGCAGTCCAGGGTTCTCCACAGATACGCAGTATTTT.

The rearrangement joins TRBV6-5 to TRBJ1-4, with D perhaps matching TRBD1 (5 bases). The CDR3 totals 16 residues. CDR1 and CDR2 (germline): MNHEY, SVGAGI. V lost 0 bases and J 4 bases, leaving 12 bases between the germline ends. CDR3: CASSYSIRTFNEKLFF. The CDR3 region has the DNA TGTGCCAGCAGTTACTCGATTAGGACATTTAATGAAAAACTGTTTTTT.

The gene calls are TRBV7-9 and TRBJ1-5, with D possibly being TRBD1 (6 bases). CDR1 and CDR2 (germline): SEHNR, FQNEAQ (reference sequence). The CDR3 runs to 16 residues. Trimming shortened V by 1 base and J by 0 bases, and 10 bases separated the two germline ends. In DNA form, the CDR3 reads TGTGCCAGCAGCTTAGAGACAGGTCATAGCAATCAGCCCCAGCATTTT. Translation gives CASSLETGHSNQPQHF.

This chain uses TRBV4-3 with TRBJ2-7; 14 bases fit TRBD2. The CDR3 is made up of 17 amino acids. Trimming at V came to 4 bases and at J to 5 bases, leaving 10 bases not matched to a gene. Germline V gene sequence: CDR1 LGHNA, CDR2 YSLEER. CDR3: CASSRRAPGLAGDEQYF. Written as DNA, the CDR3 is TGCGCCAGCAGCCGACGGGCCCCGGGACTAGCGGGGGACGAGCAGTACTTC.

This clone was found once. The CDR3 DNA is TGTGCCAGTAGTATTAAACTGCAAGAGACCCAGTACTTC. Protein product: CASSIKLQETQYF. The gene calls are TRBV19 and TRBJ2-5, with no clear D. Trimming cost V 3 bases and J 2 bases, with 7 bases left between them. Looked up from germline, CDR1 is LNHDA and CDR2 is SQIVND (reference sequence). The CDR3 spans 13 residues.

The CDR3 sequence: CASSELLAPTDTQYF. Here the CDR3 DNA reads TGTGCCAGCAGCGAACTTCTAGCCCCCACAGATACGCAGTATTTT. The chain employs TRBV9 and TRBJ2-3; perhaps TRBD2 as D (5 bases). CDR1 and CDR2 (germline): SGDLS, YYNGEE. CDR3 length equals 15 residues. Trimming stripped 3 bases from V and 2 bases from J, with 13 bases between. Together with reference TRBV9 and TRBJ2-3, the CDR3 gives the full variable domain: DSGVTQTPKHLITATGQRVTLRCSPRSGDLSVYWYQQSLDQGLQFLIQYYNGEERAKGNILERFSAQQFPDLHSELNLSSLELGDSALYFCASSELLAPTDTQYFGPGTRLTVL.

This chain joins TRBV7-2 and TRBJ2-1, with a weak D call TRBD2 (5 bases). Germline V CDR1 and CDR2: SGHTA, FQGNSA. The V end was cut by 5 bases, the J end by 7 bases, with 15 bases between. CDR3 size: 14 residues. CDR3 amino acids: CASSKPGIQNEQFF. In DNA, the CDR3 is TGTGCCAGCAGCAAACCGGGGATCCAAAATGAGCAGTTCTTC.

The chain recombines TRBV14 with TRBJ2-1, with 9 bases that match TRBD1. With 3 bases clipped from V and 7 bases from J, the junction kept 10 bases outside the gene matches. CDR3 size: 16 residues. CDR1 and CDR2 from the germline V gene are SGHDN and FVKESK. This CDR3 is CASSQVRGQGRNEQFF. The CDR3 DNA reads as TGTGCCAGCAGCCAGGTCCGCGGACAGGGGAGAAATGAGCAGTTCTTC.

This chain connects TRBV6-5 to TRBJ1-3; D call uncertain. The length of the CDR3 is 12 residues. The V end was cut by 10 bases, the J end by 0 bases, with 7 bases between. CDR1 is MNHEY, CDR2 SVGAGI, per germline. The CDR3 spells CATQISGNTIYF. CDR3 bases: TGTGCCACACAGATCTCTGGAAACACCATATATTTT.

To note about this clone: The junction and the germline gene differ at one end; a read error may be behind it. V gene TRBV5-1 combines with J gene TRBJ2-3; possibly TRBD1 for D (6 bases). The CDR3 has 12 residues. CDR1 is SGHRS, CDR2 YFSETQ, per germline. The DNA for the CDR3 is TGCGCCAGCAGGAGGGACACAGAAACGCAGTATTTT. This encodes CASRRDTETQYF.

This clone has just one count. This rearrangement joins TRBV27 to TRBJ2-7; 11 bases match TRBD2. CDR3 size: 15 residues. Germline CDR1 is MNHEY and CDR2 is SMNVEV (reference sequence). After removal of 6 bases from V and 2 bases from J, the junction contained 6 bases not matched to a gene. The CDR3 coding sequence is TGTGCCAGCAGGGGGGGGACTAGCGGAGCCTACGAGCAGTACGTC. Amino acid sequence: CASRGGTSGAYEQYV.

This rearrangement joins TRBV28 to TRBJ1-5, with TRBD1 matching 7 bases. This CDR3 is 17 amino acids long. V lost 6 bases and J lost 0; bases outside the gene matches: 11. The germline CDR1 and CDR2 sequences are MDHEN and SYDVKM. CDR3 DNA: TGTGCCAGCAGGGGACCGGGGACAGCGTATAGCAATCAGCCCCAGCATTTT. Residues: CASRGPGTAYSNQPQHF.

This chain joins TRBV6-4 and TRBJ2-7; 9 nucleotides match TRBD2. Germline V lookup: CDR1 MRHNA, CDR2 SNTAGT. The CDR3 sequence is 16 residues long. The V gene end was trimmed by 0 bases and the J gene end by 1 base; junction bases not matched to a gene: 4. The CDR3 protein is CASSDSGSGSSYEQYV. The CDR3 DNA is TGTGCCAGCAGTGACTCGGGTAGCGGGAGTTCCTACGAGCAGTACGTC.

The V gene is TRBV11-2, the J gene TRBJ2-7, with TRBD2 identical over 13 bases. Trimming cost V 3 bases and J 3 bases; bases outside gene matches: 2. This CDR3 contains 15 residues. Germline-derived CDR1 and CDR2 are SGHAT and FQNNGV. The CDR3 coding sequence is TGTGCCAGCAGCTTCGGGACTAGCGGGGACTACGAGCAGTACTTC. Protein sequence: CASSFGTSGDYEQYF.

This sequence joins TRBV19 and TRBJ1-5; possible D gene TRBD1, 6 bases. Trimming removed 5 bases at V and 4 bases at J, with 15 bases between. Germline values: CDR1 LNHDA, CDR2 SQIVND (reference sequence). This CDR3 has 15 amino acids. Here the CDR3 reads CASSPQGGGNQPQHF. CDR3 DNA: TGTGCCAGTAGTCCACAGGGCGGGGGTAATCAGCCCCAGCATTTT.

V usage is TRBV5-1 and J usage is TRBJ1-4; 12 nucleotides agree with TRBD1. Losses at the gene ends were 4 bases for V and 8 bases for J; bases not matched to a gene: 9. Germline assignment: CDR1 SGHRS and CDR2 YFSETQ. The CDR3 extends over 16 amino acids. The CDR3 loop reads CASSPGTGGDEEKLFF. The DNA of the CDR3 is TGCGCCAGCAGCCCTGGGACAGGGGGCGATGAGGAAAAACTGTTTTTT. Full variable domain (outside the CDR3, taken from reference TRBV5-1 and TRBJ1-4): KAGVTQTPRYLIKTRGQQVTLSCSPISGHRSVSWYQQTPGQGLQFLFEYFSETQRNKGNFPGRFSGRQFSNSRSEMNVSTLELGDSALYLCASSPGTGGDEEKLFFGSGTQLSVL.

The rearrangement links TRBV6-2 or TRBV6-3 to TRBJ2-7; D is unresolved. CDR1 is MNHEY, CDR2 SVGEGT, per germline. The V end was cut by 3 bases, the J end by 3 bases, with 3 bases between. This CDR3 spans 11 amino acids. The CDR3 loop reads CASSYRYEQYF. CDR3 sequence (DNA): TGTGCCAGCAGTTATCGCTACGAGCAGTACTTC.

V is TRBV16 and J is TRBJ1-2, with D possibly matching TRBD1 (5 bases). The length of the CDR3 is 14 residues. CDR1 and CDR2 from the germline V gene are KGHSY and FQNENV. The germline V and J ends were trimmed by 0 bases and 2 bases, with 7 bases remaining between them. CDR3: CASSQSGQNYGYTF. The CDR3 DNA is TGTGCCAGCAGCCAATCTGGACAAAACTATGGCTACACCTTC.

This clone was seen only once. This sequence joins TRBV5-1 and TRBJ2-5; D possibly corresponds to TRBD2 (7 bases). This CDR3 is 16 amino acids long. CDR1 SGHRS and CDR2 YFSETQ come from the germline V gene. The germline V and J ends were trimmed by 3 bases and 4 bases, with 19 bases remaining between them. The CDR3 region is CASSSITRGAGETQYF. In DNA, the CDR3 is TGCGCCAGCAGCTCAATCACTCGGGGGGCCGGAGAGACCCAGTACTTC.

The genes are TRBV27 and TRBJ1-5; 10 bases align to TRBD1. The V segment lost 2 bases and the J segment 9 bases; nucleotides outside the gene matches: 7. From germline, CDR1 is MNHEY and CDR2 SMNVEV (reference sequence). This CDR3 has 15 amino acids. Here the CDR3 reads CASSLRGTGVTPQHF. The CDR3 coding sequence is TGTGCCAGCAGTTTAAGGGGGACAGGGGTAACGCCCCAGCATTTT.

This clone was observed a handful of times. V gene TRBV2 combines with J gene TRBJ1-2; D is ambiguous. CDR3 length: 13 residues. CDR1 is SNHLY, CDR2 FYNNEI, per germline. V dropped 11 bases and J dropped 2 bases, with 15 bases sitting between them. DNA for the CDR3: TGTGCCGAAGGGCGGGGTCCGAACTATGGCTACACCTTC. It yields the protein CAEGRGPNYGYTF.

The chain uses TRBV28 and TRBJ1-1, with D maybe TRBD1 (6 bases). In germline, CDR1 is MDHEN, CDR2 SYDVKM. V shed 3 bases and J shed 0 bases, with 14 bases lying between them. This CDR3 contains 16 residues. The DNA of the CDR3 is TGTGCCAGCAGTTTGGGGGGGCGGGAGGTGAACACTGAAGCTTTCTTT. This gives the protein CASSLGGREVNTEAFF.

The V and J genes are TRBV6-2 or TRBV6-3 and TRBJ1-1; D not resolved. The CDR3 loop spans 14 amino acids. The V gene's germline CDR1 is MNHEY and CDR2 SVGEGT. V lost 5 bases to trimming and J lost 5 bases, with 15 bases between them. The CDR3 reads CASSHNRVDTEAFF. The CDR3 DNA sequence: TGTGCCAGCAGTCATAACAGAGTGGATACTGAAGCTTTCTTT.

This clone was seen just once. This rearrangement joins TRBV19 to TRBJ2-7; 7 bases align to TRBD2. The CDR3 extends over 16 amino acids. In germline, CDR1 is LNHDA, CDR2 SQIVND (reference sequence). With V trimmed by 3 bases and J by 7 bases, 15 bases remained unmatched. The CDR3, as DNA: TGTGCCAGTAGTATGAGCGGGACTACACCGAGGAGGGAGCAGTACTTC. Translating it yields CASSMSGTTPRREQYF.

This clone has only one observation. The chain employs TRBV3-1 (or the pseudogene TRBV3-2) and TRBJ2-5, with TRBD2 as a possible D gene (6 bases). This CDR3 is built from 14 residues. Between the trimmed V and J ends, which lost 5 bases and 5 bases, there was a span of 15 bases. The germline CDR1 and CDR2 sequences are LGHDT and YNNKEL (reference sequence). CDR3 sequence (DNA): TGTGCCAGCAGCGCCCGCCGCAGCGGGGAGACCCAGTACTTC. Translating gives CASSARRSGETQYF.

This clone was picked up a small number of times. The J gene is TRBJ2-2, the V gene TRBV5-6; D might be TRBD1 (5 bases). The CDR3 totals 15 residues. V was shortened by 1 base and J by 3 bases, with 10 bases between the two germline ends. Germline V CDR1 and CDR2: SGHDT, YYEEEE. The CDR3 loop reads CASSLKGAYTGELFF. For the CDR3, the DNA is TGTGCCAGCAGCTTGAAAGGGGCTTACACCGGGGAGCTGTTTTTT.

This clone appeared a few times. The chain links TRBV5-1 to TRBJ2-7, with TRBD1 identical over 8 bases. Trimming removed 3 bases from V and 3 bases from J; junction bases left unmatched: 5. The CDR3 consists of 14 residues. From germline, CDR1 is SGHRS and CDR2 YFSETQ. The CDR3 loop reads CASSSTGVIYEQYF. The CDR3 bases are TGCGCCAGCAGCTCGACAGGGGTTATCTACGAGCAGTACTTC.